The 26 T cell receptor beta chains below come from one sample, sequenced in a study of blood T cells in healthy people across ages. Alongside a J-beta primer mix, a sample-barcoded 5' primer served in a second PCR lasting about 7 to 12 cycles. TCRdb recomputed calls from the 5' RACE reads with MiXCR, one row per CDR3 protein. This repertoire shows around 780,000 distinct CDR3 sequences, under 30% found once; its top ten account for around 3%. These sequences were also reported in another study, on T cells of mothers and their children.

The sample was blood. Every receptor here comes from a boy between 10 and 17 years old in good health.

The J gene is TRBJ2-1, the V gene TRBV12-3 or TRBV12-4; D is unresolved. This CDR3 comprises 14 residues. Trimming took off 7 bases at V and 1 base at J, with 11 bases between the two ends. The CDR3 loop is CASTPEKSYNEQFF. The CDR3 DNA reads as TGTGCCAGCACTCCCGAAAAGTCCTACAATGAGCAGTTCTTC.

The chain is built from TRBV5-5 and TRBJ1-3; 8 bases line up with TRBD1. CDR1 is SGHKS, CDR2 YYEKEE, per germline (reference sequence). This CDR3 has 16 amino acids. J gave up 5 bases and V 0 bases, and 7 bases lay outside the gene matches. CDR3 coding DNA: TGTGCCAGCAGCTTGGACTGGACAGGGTCTAGAAACACCATATATTTT. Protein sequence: CASSLDWTGSRNTIYF.

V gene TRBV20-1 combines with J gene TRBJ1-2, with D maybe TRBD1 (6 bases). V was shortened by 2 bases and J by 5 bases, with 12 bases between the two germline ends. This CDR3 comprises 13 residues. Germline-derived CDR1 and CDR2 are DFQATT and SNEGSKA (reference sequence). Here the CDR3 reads CSARPMDSYGYTF. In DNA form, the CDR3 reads TGCAGTGCTAGACCGATGGACAGTTATGGCTACACCTTC.

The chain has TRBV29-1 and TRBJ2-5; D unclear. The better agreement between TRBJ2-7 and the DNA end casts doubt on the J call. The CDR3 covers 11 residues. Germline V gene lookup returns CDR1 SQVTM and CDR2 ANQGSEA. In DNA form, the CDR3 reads TGCAGCGCAGTATCCAACTACGAGCAGTACTTC. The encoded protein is CSAVSNYEQYF.

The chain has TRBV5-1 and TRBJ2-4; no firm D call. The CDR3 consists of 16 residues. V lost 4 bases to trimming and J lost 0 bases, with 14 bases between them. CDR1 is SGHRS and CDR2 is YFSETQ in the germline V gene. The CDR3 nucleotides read TGCGCCAGCAGCCCGGTCGACCGTCTAGCCAAAAACATTCAGTACTTC. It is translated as CASSPVDRLAKNIQYF.

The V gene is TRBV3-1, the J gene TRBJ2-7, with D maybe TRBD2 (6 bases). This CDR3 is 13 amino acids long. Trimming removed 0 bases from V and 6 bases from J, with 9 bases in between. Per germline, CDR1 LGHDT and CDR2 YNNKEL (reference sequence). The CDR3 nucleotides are TGTGCCAGCAGCCAAGATGGCGGGACCGAGCAGTACTTC. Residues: CASSQDGGTEQYF.

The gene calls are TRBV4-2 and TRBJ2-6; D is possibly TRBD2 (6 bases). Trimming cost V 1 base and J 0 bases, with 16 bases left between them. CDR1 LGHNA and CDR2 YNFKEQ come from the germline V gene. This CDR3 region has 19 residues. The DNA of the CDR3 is TGTGCCAGCAGCCAAGTGCGGGGACTGAGTTACTCTGGGGCCAACGTCCTGACTTTC. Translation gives CASSQVRGLSYSGANVLTF.

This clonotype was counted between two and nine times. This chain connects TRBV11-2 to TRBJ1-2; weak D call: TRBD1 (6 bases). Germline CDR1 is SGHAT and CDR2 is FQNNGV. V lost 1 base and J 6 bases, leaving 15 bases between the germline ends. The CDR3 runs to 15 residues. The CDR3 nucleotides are TGTGCCAGCAGCTTAGTGGTCAGGGGAAGGGATGGCTACACCTTC. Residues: CASSLVVRGRDGYTF.

CDR3 sequence (DNA): TGCAGCGTGGCGACGGACCTGAACACTGAAGCTTTCTTT. Translated: CSVATDLNTEAFF. This chain joins TRBV29-1 and TRBJ1-1; D not resolved. The CDR3 is 13 residues long. Trimming cost V 6 bases and J 0 bases, with 11 bases left between them. Germline V gene data show CDR1 as SQVTM and CDR2 as ANQGSEA.

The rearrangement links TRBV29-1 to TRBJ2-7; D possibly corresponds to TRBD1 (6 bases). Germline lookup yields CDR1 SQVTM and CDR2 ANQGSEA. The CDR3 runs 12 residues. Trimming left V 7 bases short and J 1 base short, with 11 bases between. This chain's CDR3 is CSAGDISYEQYF. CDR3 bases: TGCAGCGCCGGGGACATTTCCTACGAGCAGTACTTC.

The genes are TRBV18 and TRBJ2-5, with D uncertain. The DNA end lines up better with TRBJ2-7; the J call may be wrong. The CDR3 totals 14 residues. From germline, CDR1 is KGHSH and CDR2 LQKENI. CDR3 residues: CASQAASPSYEQYF. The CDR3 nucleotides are TGTGCCAGCCAGGCCGCGTCGCCCTCCTACGAGCAGTACTTC.

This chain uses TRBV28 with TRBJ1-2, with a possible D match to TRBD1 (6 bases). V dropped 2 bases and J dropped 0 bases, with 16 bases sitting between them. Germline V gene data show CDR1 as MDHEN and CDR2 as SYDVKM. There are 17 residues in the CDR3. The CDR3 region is CASSLAGAPGANYGYTF. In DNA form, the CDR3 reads TGTGCCAGCAGTTTAGCGGGGGCACCCGGAGCTAACTATGGCTACACCTTC.

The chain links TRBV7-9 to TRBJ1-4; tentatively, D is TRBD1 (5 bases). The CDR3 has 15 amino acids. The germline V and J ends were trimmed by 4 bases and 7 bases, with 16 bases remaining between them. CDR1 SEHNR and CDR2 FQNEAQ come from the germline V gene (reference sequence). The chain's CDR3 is CASSSSPGDGEKLFF. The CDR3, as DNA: TGTGCCAGCAGCTCTTCCCCGGGGGACGGTGAAAAACTGTTTTTT.

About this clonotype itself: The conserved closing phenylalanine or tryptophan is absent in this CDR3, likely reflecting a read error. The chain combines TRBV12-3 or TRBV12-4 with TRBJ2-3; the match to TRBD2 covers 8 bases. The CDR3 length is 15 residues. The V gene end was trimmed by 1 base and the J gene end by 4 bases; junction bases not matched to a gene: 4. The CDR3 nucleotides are TGTGCCAGCAGTTTAGGCGGGGGGTCTGCAGATACGCAGTATCTT. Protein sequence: CASSLGGGSADTQYL.

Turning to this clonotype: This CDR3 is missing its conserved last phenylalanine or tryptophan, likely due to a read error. The CDR3 region is CASRPQGYEQYL. The CDR3 coding sequence is TGTGCCAGCAGGCCACAGGGTTACGAGCAGTACCTC. This chain uses TRBV6-6 with TRBJ2-7; possible D gene TRBD1, 6 bases. CDR1 is MNHNY, CDR2 SVGAGI, per germline (reference sequence). Trimming pared 6 bases from V and 4 bases from J, leaving 10 bases between. The CDR3 loop spans 12 amino acids.

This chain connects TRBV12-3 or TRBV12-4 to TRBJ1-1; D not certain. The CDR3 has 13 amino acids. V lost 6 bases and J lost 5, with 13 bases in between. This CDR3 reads CASRTQTGTEAFF. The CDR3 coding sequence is TGTGCCAGCAGGACACAGACGGGGACTGAAGCTTTCTTT.

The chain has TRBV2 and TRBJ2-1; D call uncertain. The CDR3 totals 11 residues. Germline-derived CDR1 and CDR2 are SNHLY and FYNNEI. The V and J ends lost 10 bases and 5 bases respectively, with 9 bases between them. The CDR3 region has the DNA TGTGCCAACGGCCAGGACAATGAGCAGTTCTTC. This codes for CANGQDNEQFF.

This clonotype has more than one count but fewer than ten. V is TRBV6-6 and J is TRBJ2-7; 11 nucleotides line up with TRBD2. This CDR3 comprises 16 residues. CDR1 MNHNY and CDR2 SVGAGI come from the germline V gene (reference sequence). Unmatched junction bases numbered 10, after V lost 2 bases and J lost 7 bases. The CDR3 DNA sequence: TGTGCCAGCAGTTACCCTAATTCCCCTAGCGGGGGGGAGCAGTACTTC. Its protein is CASSYPNSPSGGEQYF.

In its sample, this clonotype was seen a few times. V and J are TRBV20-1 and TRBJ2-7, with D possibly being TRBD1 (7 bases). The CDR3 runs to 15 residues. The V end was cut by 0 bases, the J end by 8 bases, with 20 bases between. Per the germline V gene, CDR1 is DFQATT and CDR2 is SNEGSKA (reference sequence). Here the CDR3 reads CSARDYGNRGLKQYF. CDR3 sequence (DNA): TGCAGTGCTAGAGATTACGGGAACAGGGGACTTAAGCAGTACTTC.

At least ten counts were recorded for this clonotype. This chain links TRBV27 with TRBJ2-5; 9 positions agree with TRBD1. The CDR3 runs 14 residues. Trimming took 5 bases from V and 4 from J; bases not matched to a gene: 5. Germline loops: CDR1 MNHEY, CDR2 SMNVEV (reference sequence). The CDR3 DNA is TGTGCCAGCAGTCGACAGGGGGGAGGAGAGACCCAGTACTTC. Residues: CASSRQGGGETQYF.

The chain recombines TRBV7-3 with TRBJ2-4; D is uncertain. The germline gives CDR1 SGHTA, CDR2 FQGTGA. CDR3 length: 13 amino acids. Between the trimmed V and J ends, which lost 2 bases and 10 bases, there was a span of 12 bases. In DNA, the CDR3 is TGTGCCAGCAGCTTAGGGCAGCAAGCGATTCAGTACTTC. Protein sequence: CASSLGQQAIQYF.

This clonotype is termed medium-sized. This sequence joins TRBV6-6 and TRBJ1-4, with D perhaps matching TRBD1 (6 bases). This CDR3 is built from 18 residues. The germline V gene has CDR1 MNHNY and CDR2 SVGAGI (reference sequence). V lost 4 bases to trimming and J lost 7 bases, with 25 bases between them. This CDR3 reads CASSSDRGMLEVFEKLFF. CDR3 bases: TGTGCCAGCAGTTCTGATAGGGGGATGTTAGAAGTATTTGAAAAACTGTTTTTT.

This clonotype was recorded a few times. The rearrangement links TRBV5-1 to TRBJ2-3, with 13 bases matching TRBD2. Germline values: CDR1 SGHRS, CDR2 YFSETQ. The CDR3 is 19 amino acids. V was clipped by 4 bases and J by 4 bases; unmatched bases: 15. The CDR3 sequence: CASSRGPSGLAGAADTQYF. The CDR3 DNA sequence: TGCGCCAGCAGCCGCGGACCCTCTGGACTAGCGGGGGCCGCAGATACGCAGTATTTT.

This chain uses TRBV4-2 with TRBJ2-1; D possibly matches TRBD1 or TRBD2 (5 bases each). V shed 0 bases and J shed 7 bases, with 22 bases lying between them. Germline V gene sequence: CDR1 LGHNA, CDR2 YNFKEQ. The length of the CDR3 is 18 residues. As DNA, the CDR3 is TGTGCCAGCAGCCAAGATGGTTTTCGGGTCGGGACGGGAAATGAGCAGTTCTTC. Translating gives CASSQDGFRVGTGNEQFF.

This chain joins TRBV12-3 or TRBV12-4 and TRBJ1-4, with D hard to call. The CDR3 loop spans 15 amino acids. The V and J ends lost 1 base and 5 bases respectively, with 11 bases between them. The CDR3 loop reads CASSLGYSYNEKLFF. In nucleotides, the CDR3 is TGTGCCAGCAGTTTAGGTTACAGCTACAATGAAAAACTGTTTTTT.

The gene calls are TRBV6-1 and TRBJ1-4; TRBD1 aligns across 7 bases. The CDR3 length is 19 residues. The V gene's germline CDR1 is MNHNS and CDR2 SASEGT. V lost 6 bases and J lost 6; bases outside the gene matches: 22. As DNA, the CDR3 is TGTGCCAGCAGGCACATTGACAGGGCCTTCACTCCTGTCGATGAAAAACTGTTTTTT. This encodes CASRHIDRAFTPVDEKLFF.